This T cell receptor beta chain was sequenced for a study of patients and donors after allogeneic stem cell transplantation. Via MiXCR, TCRdb re-called the RT-PCR reads, giving one row per CDR3 protein. The sample holds about 410,000 distinct CDR3 sequences, 16% seen once. This receptor was obtained from a human donor who was either an allogeneic HSCT recipient or a stem cell or donor lymphocyte infusion donor (not recorded which). It is not recorded whose cells these are; they may come from a transplant donor. The sequencing input was blood, either unsorted or a sorted T cell fraction (not recorded which).

CDR3 nucleotide sequence: TGTGCCAGCAGTCGACGGGACAGGGTGTCAAACATTCAGTACTTC. It translates to CASSRRDRVSNIQYF. The V and J genes are TRBV6-1 and TRBJ2-4; 9 nucleotides agree with TRBD1. Germline V CDR1 and CDR2: MNHNS, SASEGT. V gave up 5 bases and J gave up 6 bases; unmatched junction bases: 8. This CDR3 has 15 residues.